These 17 T cell receptor beta chains originate from one sample sequenced in a study of T cell responses to AZD1222 COVID-19 vaccine. Profiling relied on immunoSEQ multiplex PCR, and the TCRdb table lists in-frame clones only, not all of them. The data show over 120,000 clones, roughly nine tenths seen once. The material sequenced was peripheral blood, taken on day 0 of AZD1222 vaccination. The origin of the receptors is an adult in good health.

V gene TRBV15 combines with J gene TRBJ2-5; no firm D call. The V and J ends lost 2 bases and 6 bases respectively, with 7 bases between them. CDR3 size: 12 residues. The germline V gene encodes CDR1 LNHNV and CDR2 YYDKDF (reference sequence). The CDR3 DNA reads as TGTGCCACCAGCAGACAAAAACAGACCCAGTACTTC. It specifies CATSRQKQTQYF. The whole variable domain, remainder taken from reference TRBV15 and TRBJ2-5, is DAMVIQNPRYQVTQFGKPVTLSCSQTLNHNVMYWYQQKSSQAPKLLFHYYDKDFNNEADTPDNFQSRRPNTSFCFLDIRSPGLGDTAMYLCATSRQKQTQYFGPGTRLLVL.

The V and J genes are TRBV9 and TRBJ1-5, with D unresolved. Trimming took off 0 bases at V and 5 bases at J, with 6 bases between the two ends. The CDR3 has 13 residues. CDR1 SGDLS and CDR2 YYNGEE come from the germline V gene. The CDR3 here is CASSVDPDQPQHF. The CDR3 coding sequence is TGTGCCAGCAGCGTAGACCCAGATCAGCCCCAGCATTTT.

The rearrangement joins TRBV5-4 to TRBJ2-5, with TRBD2 as a possible D gene (5 bases). Germline V gene lookup returns CDR1 SGHNT and CDR2 YYREEE (reference sequence). Deletions cut 1 base from V and 7 bases from J, with 20 bases between. This CDR3 is 16 amino acids long. CDR3 bases: TGTGCCAGCAGCTTGACTCCGGGTATGCGCGGAGGGACCCAGTACTTC. It yields the protein CASSLTPGMRGGTQYF.

The sample holds one count of this clone. V is TRBV7-2 and J is TRBJ2-5, with D perhaps matching TRBD1 (5 bases). Germline CDR1 is SGHTA and CDR2 is FQGNSA. With 5 bases removed from V and 0 bases from J, the gap between germline ends came to 13 bases. This CDR3 is built from 15 residues. The chain's CDR3 is CASSLQGSYQETQYF. The CDR3 DNA reads TGTGCCAGCAGCCTCCAGGGCAGCTACCAAGAGACCCAGTACTTC.

The chain employs TRBV7-2 and TRBJ2-1, with 9 bases that match TRBD1. The CDR3 has 16 residues. In germline, CDR1 is SGHTA, CDR2 FQGNSA. After removal of 0 bases from V and 4 bases from J, the junction contained 4 bases not matched to a gene. CDR3 in DNA: TGTGCCAGCAGCTTAGCGGGGACAGGGTTTTACAATGAGCAGTTCTTC. Its translation is CASSLAGTGFYNEQFF.

CDR3 protein: CASSYATGEQPQHF. The CDR3 DNA follows: TGTGCCAGCAGTTACGCCACAGGGGAACAGCCCCAGCATTTT. The chain recombines TRBV6-5 with TRBJ1-5, with TRBD1 matching 7 bases. Germline values: CDR1 MNHEY, CDR2 SVGAGI. The CDR3 consists of 14 residues. V gave up 2 bases and J gave up 7 bases; unmatched junction bases: 5.

The CDR3 is CASSSGTHSTSAQYF. DNA for the CDR3: TGTGCCAGCAGCTCCGGGACACACAGCACTTCGGCCCAGTACTTC. The rearrangement uses TRBV7-8 and TRBJ2-5; TRBD1 might be the D (6 bases). Germline V gene lookup returns CDR1 SGHVS and CDR2 FQNEAQ. V was cut by 4 bases and J by 9 bases, with 21 bases left in between. The CDR3 sequence is 15 residues long.

This rearrangement joins TRBV20-1 to TRBJ1-4; D possibly corresponds to TRBD1 (6 bases). V was pared by 1 base and J by 11 bases, with 8 bases between. CDR1 is DFQATT, CDR2 SNEGSKA, per germline (reference sequence). CDR3 length: 11 residues. The CDR3 DNA sequence: TGCAGTGCTAGAGCAGGGGAGAAACTGTTTTTT. Protein: CSARAGEKLFF.

This chain links TRBV18 with TRBJ2-3; 9 bases fit TRBD2. Germline trimming cut 3 bases from V and 0 bases from J; bases unmatched to any gene: 7. Germline V gene lookup returns CDR1 KGHSH and CDR2 LQKENI. This CDR3 comprises 17 residues. The CDR3, as DNA: TGTGCCAGCTCACCTTGGCTAGCGGGGTCCAGCACAGATACGCAGTATTTT. It is translated as CASSPWLAGSSTDTQYF.

The genes are TRBV3-1 (or the pseudogene TRBV3-2) and TRBJ2-4, with 8 bases matching TRBD1. The CDR3 contains 17 residues. Germline lookup yields CDR1 LGHDT and CDR2 YNNKEL (reference sequence). With V trimmed by 1 base and J by 5 bases, 10 bases remained unmatched. The CDR3: CASSQVPLGTGQNIQYF. In DNA, the CDR3 is TGTGCCAGCAGCCAAGTCCCCCTCGGGACAGGACAAAACATTCAGTACTTC.

The chain joins TRBV7-8 to TRBJ2-7; TRBD1 aligns across 10 bases. V trimming: 5 bases; J trimming: 3 bases; junction bases outside the gene matches: 7. The CDR3 runs 15 residues. Germline values: CDR1 SGHVS, CDR2 FQNEAQ. The CDR3 reads CASSPRTGGNYEQYF. Here the CDR3 DNA reads TGTGCCAGCAGCCCCCGGACAGGGGGAAACTACGAGCAGTACTTC.

The chain is built from TRBV2 and TRBJ1-2, with TRBD1 matching over 8 bases. The CDR3 is 13 residues long. V was pared by 6 bases and J by 8 bases, with 8 bases of the junction left unmatched. Germline-derived CDR1 and CDR2 are SNHLY and FYNNEI. DNA for the CDR3: TGTGCCAGCAGCGAGGACAGGGACGACGGCTACACCTTC. Protein product: CASSEDRDDGYTF.

This clone is a singleton in its sample. The chain is built from TRBV7-2 and TRBJ2-3; D uncertain. CDR3 size: 12 residues. Trimming took off 1 base at V and 7 bases at J, with 6 bases between the two ends. The germline gives CDR1 SGHTA, CDR2 FQGNSA. The CDR3 DNA sequence: TGTGCCAGCAGCTTAGGCATGAATACGCAGTATTTT. It translates to CASSLGMNTQYF.

V and J are TRBV9 and TRBJ2-7, with D unresolved. CDR3 length: 12 amino acids. The V gene's germline CDR1 is SGDLS and CDR2 YYNGEE. Deletions cut 2 bases from V and 3 bases from J, with 6 bases between. The CDR3 nucleotides read TGTGCCAGCAGCGTGACGGGCTACGAGCAGTACTTC. Translated: CASSVTGYEQYF.

The rearrangement joins TRBV18 to TRBJ1-1; a weak D match, TRBD1 (5 bases). The CDR3 extends over 12 amino acids. Germline V CDR1 and CDR2: KGHSH, LQKENI. V lost 3 bases to trimming and J lost 10 bases, with 12 bases between them. Here the CDR3 reads CASSPDGARAFF. CDR3 nucleotide sequence: TGTGCCAGCTCACCCGACGGGGCCCGAGCTTTCTTT.

This chain joins TRBV27 and TRBJ2-7; 7 nucleotides line up with TRBD1. Germline V lookup: CDR1 MNHEY, CDR2 SMNVEV (reference sequence). The V segment lost 6 bases and the J segment 2 bases; nucleotides outside the gene matches: 7. This CDR3 has 14 residues. The CDR3 nucleotides read TGTGCCAGCAGCCGGGACAGCACGGCCTACGAGCAGTACTTC. Its translation: CASSRDSTAYEQYF.

On this clone: One end of the junction fails to match germline, which may point to a read error. V gene TRBV2 combines with J gene TRBJ2-2; possibly TRBD1 for D (6 bases). The CDR3 runs to 19 residues. Germline CDR1 SNHLY, CDR2 FYNNEI. This CDR3 reads CANSEELSQGRPWAGELFF. For the CDR3, the DNA is TGTGCCAACAGTGAAGAGCTGTCACAGGGCAGACCTTGGGCCGGGGAGCTGTTTTTT.